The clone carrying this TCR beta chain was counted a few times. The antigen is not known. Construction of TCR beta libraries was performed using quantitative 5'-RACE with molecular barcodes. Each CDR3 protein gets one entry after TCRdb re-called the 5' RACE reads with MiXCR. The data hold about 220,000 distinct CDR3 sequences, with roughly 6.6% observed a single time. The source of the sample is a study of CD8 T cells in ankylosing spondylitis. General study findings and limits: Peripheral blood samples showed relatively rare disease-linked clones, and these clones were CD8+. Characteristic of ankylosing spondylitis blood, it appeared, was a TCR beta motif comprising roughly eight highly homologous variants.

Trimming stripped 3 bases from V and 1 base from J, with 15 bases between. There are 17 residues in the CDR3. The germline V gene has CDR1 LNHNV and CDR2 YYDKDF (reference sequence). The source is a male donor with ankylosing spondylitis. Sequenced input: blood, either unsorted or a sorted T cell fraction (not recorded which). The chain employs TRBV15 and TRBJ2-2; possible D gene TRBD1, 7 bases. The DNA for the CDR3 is TGTGCCACCAGCAGGCGGGATGGACAGGAGAACACCGGGGAGCTGTTTTTT. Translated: CATSRRDGQENTGELFF. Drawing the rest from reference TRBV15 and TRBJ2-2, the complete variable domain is DAMVIQNPRYQVTQFGKPVTLSCSQTLNHNVMYWYQQKSSQAPKLLFHYYDKDFNNEADTPDNFQSRRPNTSFCFLDIRSPGLGDTAMYLCATSRRDGQENTGELFFGEGSRLTVL.